The present entry profiles one TCR beta chain with its context. The antigen is undetermined. This specimen belongs to a study of human T cells and chemical hapten exposure. Across the whole study: Alopecia areata, totalis or universalis was found in mostly female patients.

Germline CDR1 LGHDT, CDR2 YNNKEL (reference sequence). V gave up 5 bases and J gave up 8 bases, with 21 bases separating them. The CDR3 contains 15 residues. Study-wide points: Patch test score rose with PT1 expanded TCRs, significant at 8, 16, 32, not 4.

TCRdb reprocessed the RACE reads via MiXCR and lists one record per CDR3 protein. This sample has 360,000 or so distinct CDR3 sequences, with around 6% found just once. The time point: patch test 2, 6 weeks after DPC sensitization. Treatment of the sample: therapeutic diphenylcyclopropenone sensitization with weekly scalp DPC. The rearrangement joins TRBV3-1 to TRBJ1-2; no firm D call. This clonotype was sampled from a woman aged 18 to 35 with alopecia areata. Some clones in this sample may be carry-over from other donors' samples. The sequenced sample was whole blood, obtained in connection with sensitization to the hapten diphenylcyclopropenone (DPC). The CDR3 DNA sequence: TGTGCCAGCAGCTTCCGGGAGTCAGTCGGATACGGCTACACCTTC. This sequence encodes CASSFRESVGYGYTF.